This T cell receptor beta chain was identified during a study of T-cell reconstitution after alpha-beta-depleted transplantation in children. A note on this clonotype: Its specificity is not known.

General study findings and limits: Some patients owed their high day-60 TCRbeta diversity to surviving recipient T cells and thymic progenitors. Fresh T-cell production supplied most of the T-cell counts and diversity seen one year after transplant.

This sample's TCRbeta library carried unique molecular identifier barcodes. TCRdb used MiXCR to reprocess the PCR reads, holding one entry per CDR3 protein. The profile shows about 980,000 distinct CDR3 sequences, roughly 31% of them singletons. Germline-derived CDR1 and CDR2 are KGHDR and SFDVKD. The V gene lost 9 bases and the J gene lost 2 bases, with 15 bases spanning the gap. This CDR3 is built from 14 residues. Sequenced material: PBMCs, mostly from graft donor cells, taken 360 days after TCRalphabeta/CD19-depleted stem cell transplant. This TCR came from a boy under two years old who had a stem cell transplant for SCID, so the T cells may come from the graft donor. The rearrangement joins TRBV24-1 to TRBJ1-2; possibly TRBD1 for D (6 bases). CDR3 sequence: CATSPTGQNYGYTF. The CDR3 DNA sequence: TGTGCCACCTCACCGACAGGTCAAAACTATGGCTACACCTTC.